These 7 T cell receptor beta chains were all obtained from the same sample, sequenced in a study of cytomegalovirus exposure and HLA in healthy donors (dated by TCRdb to about 2017). The receptor library was made with the immunoSEQ multiplex PCR assay. The multiplex PCR relied on a mix of 60 forward primers for TCR Vbeta segments and 13 reverse primers for TCR Jbeta segments. TCRdb stores this immuneACCESS table with in-frame sequences only. Part of the clones is absent; in the studies checked, under half of the shortfall reflects unresolved V genes, and no reason is known for the rest. This sample is represented by approximately 140,000 clones; roughly 79% of them were singletons. The top ten clonotypes cover about 6.7% of the sample. Input material: PBMCs. These receptors were collected from a woman aged 40-49 years in good health and CMV-seropositive.

The J gene is TRBJ1-5, the V gene TRBV19; D possibly corresponds to TRBD1 (5 bases). Germline-derived CDR1 and CDR2 are LNHDA and SQIVND (reference sequence). The CDR3 contains 15 residues. Trimming took off 2 bases at V and 2 bases at J, with 10 bases between the two ends. DNA for the CDR3: TGTGCCAGTAGTATATGGGGCGGAGGCAATCAGCCCCAGCATTTT. Translated, it gives CASSIWGGGNQPQHF.

The V call is TRBV6-6, the J call TRBJ1-1, with 9 bases lining up with TRBD1. Looked up from germline, CDR1 is MNHNY and CDR2 is SVGAGI (reference sequence). The CDR3 sequence is 14 residues long. Trimming at V came to 6 bases and at J to 4 bases, leaving 6 bases not matched to a gene. CDR3 region: CASSRGTGTTEAFF. CDR3 DNA: TGTGCCAGCAGCCGGGGGACAGGGACCACTGAAGCTTTCTTT.

Notes on this clone: One end of the junction is discordant with germline, which a read error may explain. The chain has TRBV7-9 and TRBJ1-2, with 8 bases fitting TRBD1. CDR1 and CDR2 (germline): SEHNR, FQNEAQ (reference sequence). CDR3 length: 15 amino acids. The CDR3 region is CSSSAWDRPDYGYTF. The CDR3 region has the DNA TGTTCCAGCAGCGCCTGGGACAGGCCCGACTATGGCTACACCTTC.

Worth noting for this clone: Compared with germline, one end of the junction differs, possibly owing to a read error. The chain couples TRBV7-9 to TRBJ2-7; 8 nucleotides line up with TRBD1. CDR1 is SEHNR and CDR2 is FQNEAQ in the germline V gene (reference sequence). The CDR3 is made up of 15 amino acids. CDR3 sequence: CSSSLGSQGAWEQYF. DNA of the CDR3: TGTTCCAGCAGCTTAGGATCGCAGGGGGCATGGGAGCAGTACTTC.

The DNA for the CDR3 is TGCGCCAGCAGCTCCCGGACAGGGAACAATTCACCCCTCCACTTT. It specifies CASSSRTGNNSPLHF. The chain is built from TRBV5-1 and TRBJ1-6, with TRBD1 matching 8 bases. Germline CDR1 and CDR2: SGHRS and YFSETQ. This CDR3 comprises 15 residues. V was clipped by 3 bases and J by 7 bases; unmatched bases: 6.

This clone was picked up a small number of times. This chain connects TRBV9 to TRBJ2-3; D is ambiguous. The CDR3 has 14 amino acids. Trimming removed 0 bases at V and 6 bases at J, with 11 bases between. Germline assignment: CDR1 SGDLS and CDR2 YYNGEE. CDR3 in amino acids: CASSVAGSTDTQYF. The CDR3 coding sequence is TGTGCCAGCAGCGTAGCTGGTAGTACGGATACGCAGTATTTT.

The rearrangement links TRBV2 to TRBJ1-3, with D unclear. CDR1 is SNHLY, CDR2 FYNNEI, per germline. Between the trimmed V and J ends, which lost 3 bases and 0 bases, there was a span of 9 bases. This CDR3 contains 15 residues. CDR3 protein: CASSDDSSSGNTIYF. CDR3 in DNA: TGTGCCAGCAGTGACGACTCCAGCTCTGGAAACACCATATATTTT.